The 15 T cell receptor beta chains below come from one sample, sequenced in a study of patients and donors after allogeneic stem cell transplantation. TCRdb analysed the RT-PCR reads with MiXCR anew, one entry per CDR3 protein. The sample has roughly 880,000 distinct CDR3 sequences, roughly 18% seen once. Material for sequencing was blood, either unsorted or a sorted T cell fraction (not recorded which). The source of these receptors is a human donor who was either an allogeneic HSCT recipient or a stem cell or donor lymphocyte infusion donor (not recorded which). It is not recorded whose cells these are; they may come from a transplant donor.

This clonotype appeared a single time. DNA of the CDR3: TGTGCCACCAGTGACTGGACTAGCTCGTCCAATGAGCAGTTCTTC. This gives the protein CATSDWTSSSNEQFF. The chain uses TRBV24-1 and TRBJ2-1, with 8 positions matching TRBD2. After removal of 4 bases from V and 6 bases from J, the junction contained 7 bases not matched to a gene. CDR3 size: 15 residues. The germline gives CDR1 KGHDR, CDR2 SFDVKD.

This clonotype was observed a handful of times. The chain links TRBV5-1 to TRBJ1-1; D is unresolved. Germline V gives CDR1 SGHRS, CDR2 YFSETQ. V was clipped by 3 bases and J by 2 bases, with 11 bases between them. The CDR3 is 14 residues long. The CDR3: CASSYRSGNTEAFF. The CDR3 DNA reads as TGCGCCAGCAGCTACCGCTCCGGAAACACTGAAGCTTTCTTT. Full variable domain (outside the CDR3, taken from reference TRBV5-1 and TRBJ1-1): KAGVTQTPRYLIKTRGQQVTLSCSPISGHRSVSWYQQTPGQGLQFLFEYFSETQRNKGNFPGRFSGRQFSNSRSEMNVSTLELGDSALYLCASSYRSGNTEAFFGQGTRLTVV.

The J gene is TRBJ2-2, the V gene TRBV6-1; 8 bases fit TRBD2. V lost 5 bases and J lost 2; bases outside the gene matches: 4. The length of the CDR3 is 15 residues. Germline V gives CDR1 MNHNS, CDR2 SASEGT. For the CDR3, the DNA is TGTGCCAGCAGTCTTAGCGGGATTAACACCGGGGAGCTGTTTTTT. Protein sequence: CASSLSGINTGELFF.

This clonotype was counted only a few times. The chain recombines TRBV9 with TRBJ1-1, with TRBD1 identical over 7 bases. The length of the CDR3 is 15 residues. Germline V gives CDR1 SGDLS, CDR2 YYNGEE. The V gene end was trimmed by 4 bases and the J gene end by 5 bases; junction bases not matched to a gene: 11. For the CDR3, the DNA is TGTGCCAGCAGCCCAACAGACAGGGACTGGACTGAAGCTTTCTTT. Translated, it gives CASSPTDRDWTEAFF.

This clonotype occurred once. This chain uses TRBV20-1 with TRBJ2-3; 12 bases fit TRBD1. J gave up 3 bases and V 5 bases, and 9 bases lay outside the gene matches. The CDR3 is 16 amino acids. Germline loops: CDR1 DFQATT, CDR2 SNEGSKA (reference sequence). CDR3 protein: CSASRPGQGATDTQYF. CDR3 DNA: TGCAGTGCTTCTCGCCCGGGACAGGGGGCTACAGATACGCAGTATTTT.

This clonotype was detected ten times or more. This chain connects TRBV12-3 or TRBV12-4 to TRBJ1-1, with D unclear. V was clipped by 8 bases and J by 7 bases, with 11 bases between them. The CDR3 extends over 11 amino acids. The CDR3 protein is CASSPHLEAFF. The CDR3 coding sequence is TGTGCCAGCTCCCCTCATCTTGAAGCTTTCTTT.

This clonotype was counted a few times. This chain uses TRBV24-1 with TRBJ2-1, with D possibly TRBD1 on 6 matching bases. Germline V gene lookup returns CDR1 KGHDR and CDR2 SFDVKD. V shed 4 bases and J shed 12 bases, with 15 bases lying between them. This CDR3 is 13 amino acids long. The CDR3 nucleotides read TGTGCCACCAGTGAGATTAAACAGGGCTGGCAGTTCTTC. Amino acids: CATSEIKQGWQFF.

This clonotype was counted only a few times. The rearrangement links TRBV12-3 or TRBV12-4 to TRBJ2-5, with a tentative D call TRBD2 (6 bases). The germline V and J ends were trimmed by 5 bases and 7 bases, with 17 bases remaining between them. The CDR3 runs to 14 residues. CDR3 DNA: TGTGCCAGCAGTACCGCGGGACCGCCAAGGACCCAGTACTTC. Translation: CASSTAGPPRTQYF.

This chain uses TRBV5-1 with TRBJ1-1, with 9 bases matching TRBD1. CDR3 length: 15 residues. From germline, CDR1 is SGHRS and CDR2 YFSETQ. The trim removed 4 bases at V and 6 bases at J, leaving 10 bases unmatched. The CDR3 region is CASSPDRGNLPEAFF. CDR3 in DNA: TGCGCCAGCAGCCCGGACAGGGGAAATTTACCTGAAGCTTTCTTT. The full variable domain, rest sourced from reference TRBV5-1 and TRBJ1-1, is KAGVTQTPRYLIKTRGQQVTLSCSPISGHRSVSWYQQTPGQGLQFLFEYFSETQRNKGNFPGRFSGRQFSNSRSEMNVSTLELGDSALYLCASSPDRGNLPEAFFGQGTRLTVV.

This clonotype was seen only a few times. The J gene is TRBJ2-7, the V gene TRBV12-3 or TRBV12-4; D gene unclear. V was trimmed by 4 bases and J by 6 bases, leaving 7 bases between them. CDR3 length equals 11 residues. CDR3 sequence reads: CASSYLAEQYF. CDR3 in DNA: TGTGCCAGCAGTTATCTGGCCGAGCAGTACTTC.

The CDR3 DNA reads as TGTGCCAGCAGTTATAATCGGTCAGGGGGCCTTCAGCCCCAGCATTTT. This encodes CASSYNRSGGLQPQHF. The chain carries TRBV6-5 and TRBJ1-5; TRBD1 agrees at 8 bases. CDR1 is MNHEY, CDR2 SVGAGI, per germline. With V trimmed by 3 bases and J by 6 bases, 10 bases remained unmatched. The CDR3 is 16 residues long.

The chain carries TRBV7-2 and TRBJ2-7; D tentatively fits TRBD1 or TRBD2 (5 bases each). Trimming took 0 bases from V and 2 from J, leaving 17 bases between them. The CDR3 extends over 17 amino acids. CDR1 is SGHTA and CDR2 is FQGNSA in the germline V gene. CDR3 DNA: TGTGCCAGCAGCTTAGCACGGGTCCGGGACGAAGCCTACGAGCAGTACTTC. This codes for CASSLARVRDEAYEQYF.

J is TRBJ1-2 and V is TRBV7-2; TRBD1 agrees at 9 bases. V shed 1 base, J shed 4 bases, and the junction held 7 bases outside the gene matches. The length of the CDR3 is 16 residues. Germline lookup yields CDR1 SGHTA and CDR2 FQGNSA. The CDR3 is CASSLDGQGWIYGYTF. DNA of the CDR3: TGTGCCAGCAGCTTAGATGGACAGGGGTGGATCTATGGCTACACCTTC.

Many counts were recorded for this clonotype. V gene TRBV20-1 combines with J gene TRBJ2-2; no reliable D call. The germline V gene has CDR1 DFQATT and CDR2 SNEGSKA (reference sequence). The CDR3 loop spans 12 amino acids. V was shortened by 2 bases and J by 2 bases, with 3 bases between the two germline ends. The CDR3 is CSARLNTGELFF. CDR3 nucleotide sequence: TGCAGTGCTAGACTAAACACCGGGGAGCTGTTTTTT.

This clonotype was counted once. The genes are TRBV12-3 or TRBV12-4 and TRBJ2-7; D is perhaps TRBD1 (6 bases). Trimming took off 3 bases at V and 4 bases at J, with 19 bases between the two ends. The CDR3 runs to 16 residues. In DNA, the CDR3 is TGTGCCAGCAGTTTCGGGCTTGGGGGCAGGGTGTACGAGCAGTACTTC. It translates to CASSFGLGGRVYEQYF.